This TCR beta chain was observed in a study of type 1 regulatory T cells. V lost 4 bases to trimming and J lost 8 bases; unmatched junction nucleotides: 11. The CDR3 is 16 amino acids. CDR1 and CDR2 from the germline V gene are SGHRS and YFSETQ. TCRdb re-called the reads through MiXCR, storing one row per CDR3 protein. The table lists about 65,000 distinct CDR3 sequences, more than 45% of them singletons. Turning to this clonotype: The antigen remains undetermined.

J is TRBJ1-6 and V is TRBV5-1; TRBD1 agrees at 8 bases. Sequencing was carried out using cultured non-Tr1 T cells, either the whole culture or a sorted T cell fraction (not recorded which). This sequence originates from a human donor in good health. The DNA for the CDR3 is TGCGCCAGCAGCCCGGGAGCAGGGGGCCTTTATTCACCCCTCCACTTT. Translation gives CASSPGAGGLYSPLHF.